The 8 T cell receptor beta chains below come from one sample, sequenced in a study of early T cells in non-severe SARS-CoV-2 infection. TCRdb re-called the 5' RACE reads with MiXCR, one entry per CDR3 protein. The data contain some 88,000 distinct CDR3 sequences, approximately 15% of them singletons. This specimen consisted of whole blood, obtained at baseline. Receptors originate from an adult who was a healthcare worker with PCR-confirmed SARS-CoV-2 infection or an uninfected control (not recorded which).

The chain joins TRBV14 to TRBJ2-1; 9 bases line up with TRBD2. CDR3 length: 13 residues. The V gene's germline CDR1 is SGHDN and CDR2 FVKESK. Unmatched junction bases numbered 7, after V lost 4 bases and J lost 12 bases. The CDR3 spells CASSLPSGKVQFF. Here the CDR3 DNA reads TGTGCCAGCAGCCTACCTAGCGGGAAGGTGCAGTTCTTC. Drawing the rest from reference TRBV14 and TRBJ2-1, the complete variable domain is EAGVTQFPSHSVIEKGQTVTLRCDPISGHDNLYWYRRVMGKEIKFLLHFVKESKQDESGMPNNRFLAERTGGTYSTLKVQPAELEDSGVYFCASSLPSGKVQFFGPGTRLTVL.

V usage is TRBV9 and J usage is TRBJ2-7, with TRBD1 identical over 9 bases. CDR3 size: 14 residues. V gave up 3 bases and J gave up 5 bases; unmatched junction bases: 6. Germline lookup yields CDR1 SGDLS and CDR2 YYNGEE. The CDR3 DNA reads TGTGCCAGCAGCGCCCGGGACAGGGTCCACGAGCAGTACTTC. Protein sequence: CASSARDRVHEQYF.

This clonotype is medium-sized within its sample. This chain connects TRBV11-2 to TRBJ2-2; TRBD1 matches 8 bases. V was clipped by 5 bases and J by 6 bases; unmatched bases: 11. CDR3 length: 16 amino acids. Germline CDR1 SGHAT, CDR2 FQNNGV. CDR3 sequence (DNA): TGTGCCAGCAGCCCCCCCAGGGGGCGGGACGCCGGGGAGCTGTTTTTT. Translated, it gives CASSPPRGRDAGELFF.

This clonotype was counted ten times or more. V gene TRBV11-2 combines with J gene TRBJ2-5, with a weak D call TRBD1 (7 bases). The length of the CDR3 is 13 residues. V gave up 5 bases and J gave up 5 bases, with 12 bases separating them. The germline CDR1 and CDR2 sequences are SGHAT and FQNNGV. The CDR3 DNA reads TGTGCCAGCAGCACAGGGGCGGGGGAGACCCAGTACTTC. Translating it yields CASSTGAGETQYF.

This chain uses TRBV28 with TRBJ2-3; D is tentatively TRBD1 or TRBD2 (5 bases each). Trimming stripped 7 bases from V and 5 bases from J, with 19 bases between. CDR1 and CDR2 from the germline V gene are MDHEN and SYDVKM. The CDR3 has 15 residues. The CDR3 sequence is CASTQGTGFRDTQYF. The CDR3 nucleotides are TGTGCCAGCACCCAGGGTACGGGGTTTCGAGATACGCAGTATTTT.

The chain carries TRBV19 and TRBJ2-4, with 7 bases identical to TRBD1. Looked up from germline, CDR1 is LNHDA and CDR2 is SQIVND (reference sequence). V lost 8 bases, J lost 2 bases, and 6 bases stayed unmatched. The CDR3 is made up of 14 amino acids. The CDR3 loop reads CASATGVTKNIQYF. The CDR3, as DNA: TGTGCCAGTGCAACAGGGGTAACCAAAAACATTCAGTACTTC.

The chain employs TRBV9 and TRBJ1-1; TRBD1 might be the D (5 bases). Trimming took off 3 bases at V and 1 base at J, with 7 bases between the two ends. CDR3 length: 13 amino acids. The V gene's germline CDR1 is SGDLS and CDR2 YYNGEE. CDR3 nucleotide sequence: TGTGCCAGCAGCGCCGACAGGAACACTGAAGCTTTCTTT. Its translation: CASSADRNTEAFF.

This clonotype was picked up many times. This sequence joins TRBV20-1 and TRBJ1-1; D gene uncertain. Per the germline V gene, CDR1 is DFQATT and CDR2 is SNEGSKA (reference sequence). The V end lost 3 bases, the J end lost 1 base, and 3 bases lay between the germline ends. This CDR3 contains 11 residues. DNA for the CDR3: TGCAGTGCTAGGAGGAACACTGAAGCTTTCTTT. Its translation is CSARRNTEAFF.